Listed below are T cell receptor beta chains from one sample, sequenced in a study of shared clonotypes between healthy human individuals. Sequencing used immunoSEQ multiplex PCR; TCRdb keeps in-frame clones, though not all of them. The sample lists about 1 million clones, around 76% seen once, with 1.4% to 1.5% in the top ten. Sequences were obtained from memory CD4+ T cells sorted from blood. These receptors were taken from a man aged 18 to 29 in good health. Both conserved end residues are part of each CDR3. A D gene is named only where the DNA matches it firmly. Clone size is given for some rows only: seen once, a few or many times, or a class if the clone is expanded.

NA,TRBV7-7,TRBJ2-5,TRBD2,CASSLAGGGFETQYF,TGTGCTAGCAGCTTAGCGGGAGGGGGCTTCGAGACCCAGTACTTC
NA,TRBV7-9,TRBJ1-3,NA,CASSQLQDSGNTIYF,TGTGCCAGCAGCCAACTACAGGACTCTGGAAACACCATATATTTT
NA,TRBV19,TRBJ2-7,NA,CASSMDQGAGFSYEQYF,TGTGCCAGTAGTATGGATCAGGGAGCGGGTTTTTCTTACGAGCAGTACTTC
few,TRBV30,TRBJ1-6,TRBD1,CAWTGSGTGNSPLHF,TGTGCCTGGACTGGATCCGGGACAGGGAATTCACCCCTCCACTTT
NA,TRBV21-1,TRBJ1-2,NA,CASSNREIQGIYGYTF,TGTGCCAGCAGCAATCGGGAGATACAGGGGATCTATGGCTACACCTTC
NA,TRBV4-1,TRBJ2-7,NA,CASSQEAREQYF,TGCGCCAGCAGCCAAGAGGCTAGGGAGCAGTACTTC
NA,TRBV4-3,TRBJ1-2,NA,CASSPGVANYGYTF,TGCGCCAGCAGCCCCGGGGTAGCTAACTATGGCTACACCTTC
NA,TRBV5-1,TRBJ2-5,TRBD2,CASSLTLAGGETQYF,TGCGCCAGCAGCTTGACGCTAGCGGGGGGGGAGACCCAGTACTTC
NA,TRBV7-2,TRBJ2-5,NA,CASSFVAGTGKETQYF,TGTGCCAGCAGCTTTGTCGCCGGCACTGGGAAAGAGACCCAGTACTTC
NA,TRBV7-2,TRBJ1-1,NA,CASSHRVGAEMNTEAFF,TGTGCCAGCAGCCATAGGGTGGGGGCAGAGATGAACACTGAAGCTTTCTTT
NA,TRBV6-1,TRBJ1-2,NA,CASDRTPGGYGYTF,TGTGCCAGCGACCGGACCCCGGGAGGCTATGGCTACACCTTC
once,TRBV30,TRBJ2-4,TRBD1,CAWRQGEAKNIQYF,TGTGCCTGGCGACAGGGGGAAGCCAAAAACATTCAGTACTTC
NA,TRBV18,TRBJ1-1,NA,CASSPGGHTEAFF,TGTGCCAGCTCACCGGGGGGGCACACTGAAGCTTTCTTT
NA,TRBV28,TRBJ1-5,TRBD1,CASSFPGQVNQPQHF,TGTGCCAGCAGTTTCCCAGGACAGGTCAATCAGCCCCAGCATTTT
once,TRBV5-1,TRBJ2-7,TRBD1,CASKRGDSTYEQYF,TGCGCCAGCAAACGAGGGGACAGCACCTACGAGCAGTACTTC
NA,TRBV29-1,TRBJ2-5,NA,CSVELGETQYF,TGCAGCGTCGAATTGGGGGAGACCCAGTACTTC
once,TRBV18,TRBJ2-7,TRBD1,CASSLGQDASYEQYF,TGTGCCAGCTCCCTCGGACAGGACGCCTCCTACGAGCAGTACTTC
few,TRBV15,TRBJ2-3,NA,CATSRATSREGDTQYF,TGTGCCACCAGCAGAGCTACTAGCCGAGAGGGGGATACGCAGTATTTT
many,TRBV30,TRBJ1-2,NA,CAWSFGSGTAYGYTF,TGTGCCTGGAGTTTTGGCTCCGGGACTGCTTATGGCTACACCTTC
NA,TRBV7-2,TRBJ1-6,NA,CASSLRGSNSPLHF,TGTGCCAGCAGCTTAAGGGGAAGTAATTCACCCCTCCACTTT
once,TRBV7-9,TRBJ2-5,NA,CASSPSGPETQYF,TGTGCCAGCAGCCCATCGGGACCGGAGACCCAGTACTTC
many,TRBV7-9,TRBJ1-6,TRBD1,CASSLADRGPKPLHF,TGTGCCAGCAGCTTAGCTGACAGGGGCCCGAAGCCCCTCCACTTT
NA,TRBV7-2,TRBJ2-2,TRBD2,CASSNLAGAGGELFF,TGTGCCAGCAGCAATCTAGCGGGAGCGGGCGGGGAGCTGTTTTTT
few,TRBV4-3,TRBJ2-3,TRBD2,CASSQAGRGTDTQYF,TGCGCCAGCAGCCAAGCCGGGAGGGGGACAGATACGCAGTATTTT
NA,TRBV6-4,TRBJ1-6,NA,CASALDSNSPLHF,TGTGCCAGCGCCTTGGACAGTAATTCACCCCTCCACTTT
NA,TRBV30,TRBJ2-3,TRBD2,CAWSPGRGGDTQYF,TGTGCCTGGAGTCCCGGGAGGGGGGGAGATACGCAGTATTTT
few,TRBV5-4,TRBJ2-7,NA,CASSPDGSSYEQYF,TGTGCCAGCAGCCCCGACGGGAGCTCCTACGAGCAGTACTTC
NA,TRBV2,TRBJ1-4,NA,CASSDGGLAKLFF,TGTGCCAGCAGTGATGGGGGGCTGGCAAAACTGTTTTTT
NA,TRBV19,TRBJ2-6,TRBD1,CASTTGGNGANVLTF,TGTGCCAGTACGACAGGGGGCAATGGGGCCAACGTCCTGACTTTC
NA,TRBV19,TRBJ1-5,NA,CASTPRGNSNQPQHF,TGTGCCAGTACCCCGAGGGGGAATAGCAATCAGCCCCAGCATTTT
many,TRBV6-4,TRBJ2-6,NA,CASGRSPGANVLTF,TGTGCCTCGGGGCGCTCGCCTGGGGCCAACGTCCTGACTTTC
many,TRBV7-8,TRBJ1-1,NA,CASSLKDTLEAFF,TGTGCCAGCAGCTTAAAGGACACGCTCGAAGCTTTCTTT
NA,TRBV7-3,TRBJ1-2,NA,CASSPTDSNLYGYTF,TGTGCCAGCAGCCCAACAGACAGTAACCTCTATGGCTACACCTTC
NA,TRBV4-1,TRBJ2-7,TRBD1,CASSQGDRGFGQYF,TGCGCCAGCAGCCAAGGGGACAGGGGGTTCGGGCAGTACTTC
NA,TRBV7-6,TRBJ2-7,TRBD2,CASSPGGTSGSRLEQYF,TGTGCCAGCAGCCCGGGGGGGACTAGCGGGTCCCGTTTGGAGCAGTACTTC
NA,TRBV6-5,TRBJ1-5,NA,CASSADVNQPQHF,TGTGCCAGCAGCGCTGATGTGAATCAGCCCCAGCATTTT
NA,TRBV29-1,TRBJ2-3,NA,CSPILEGSTDTQYF,TGCAGCCCGATCCTCGAGGGCTCAACAGATACGCAGTATTTT
NA,TRBV10-3,TRBJ2-7,NA,CAISESPGSYEQYF,TGTGCCATCAGTGAGTCGCCAGGGTCTTACGAGCAGTACTTC
NA,TRBV9,TRBJ2-5,NA,CASSGRLDFGQETQYF,TGTGCCAGCAGCGGACGACTAGATTTTGGCCAAGAGACCCAGTACTTC
NA,TRBV30,TRBJ2-5,TRBD2,CAWSVGGALMGETQYF,TGTGCCTGGAGTGTGGGAGGGGCCCTGATGGGTGAGACCCAGTACTTC
NA,TRBV6-5,TRBJ1-2,TRBD1,CASIPRGQYYGYTF,TGTGCCAGCATCCCTCGGGGACAGTACTATGGCTACACCTTC